This T cell receptor beta chain is from a study of graft-versus-host responses after intestinal transplantation. For the study at large: Those transplanted obtained multivisceral, liver-intestinal, or isolated intestinal grafts.

The assay was immunoSEQ multiplex PCR, and TCRdb's table has in-frame clones only and misses some. The sample includes 100,000 to 120,000 clones, just under 95% of them seen just once. CDR1 and CDR2 (germline): MNHEY, SMNVEV (reference sequence). This CDR3 is built from 14 residues. The ends were cut back, 5 bases at V and 6 bases at J, with 17 bases in the middle. Study results and limitations: There were GvH clones found in recipient marrow, and some of them appeared first in ileum or blood.

On this clone: Its antigen is not identified.

This receptor was taken from a human donor who received an intestinal transplant. J is TRBJ2-7 and V is TRBV27; D may be TRBD2 (5 bases). Sequenced here: unstimulated CD8+ T cells sorted from spleen or lymph node cells, sampled before intestinal transplant. The DNA of the CDR3 is TGTGCCAGCAGTAGGGAGACGATGAGTGGCGAGCAGTACTTC. Its translation is CASSRETMSGEQYF.